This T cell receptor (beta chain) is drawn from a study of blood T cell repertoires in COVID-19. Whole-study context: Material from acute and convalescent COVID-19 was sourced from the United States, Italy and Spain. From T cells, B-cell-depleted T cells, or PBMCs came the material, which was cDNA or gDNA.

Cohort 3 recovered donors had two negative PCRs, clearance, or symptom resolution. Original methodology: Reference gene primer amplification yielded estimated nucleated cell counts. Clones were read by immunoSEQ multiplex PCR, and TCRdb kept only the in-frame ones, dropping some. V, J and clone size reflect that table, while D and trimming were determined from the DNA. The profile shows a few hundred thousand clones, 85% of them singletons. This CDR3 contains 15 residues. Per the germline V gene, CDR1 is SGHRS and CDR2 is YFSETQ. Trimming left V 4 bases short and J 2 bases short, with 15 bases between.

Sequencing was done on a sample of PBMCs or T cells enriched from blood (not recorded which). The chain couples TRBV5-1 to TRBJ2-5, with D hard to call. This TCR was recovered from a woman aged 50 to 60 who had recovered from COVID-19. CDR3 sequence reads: CASSLGSVIQETQYF. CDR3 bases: TGCGCCAGCAGCCTGGGATCAGTAATACAAGAGACCCAGTACTTC.